Below, 32 T cell receptor beta chains from the same sample are listed, as sequenced in a study of cytomegalovirus exposure and HLA in healthy donors. Using immunoSEQ multiplex PCR, the repertoire was profiled, and TCRdb retains in-frame clones only, with some absent. Counted here are approximately 180,000 clones, roughly 86% occurring once; the ten biggest clones make up roughly 2.7%. The material sequenced was PBMCs. These receptors originate from a man younger than 30 in good health and CMV-seropositive.

This rearrangement joins TRBV7-2 to TRBJ2-3; 9 nucleotides line up with TRBD2. Trimming removed 5 bases from V and 0 bases from J; junction bases left unmatched: 6. In germline, CDR1 is SGHTA, CDR2 FQGNSA. This CDR3 spans 16 amino acids. The CDR3 reads CASSLRLAASTDTQYF. CDR3 coding DNA: TGTGCCAGCAGCCTCCGACTAGCGGCGAGCACAGATACGCAGTATTTT.

This clone was observed a handful of times. The chain uses TRBV19 and TRBJ1-6, with D perhaps TRBD1 (6 bases). This CDR3 is 16 amino acids long. Germline V CDR1 and CDR2: LNHDA, SQIVND (reference sequence). V gave up 8 bases and J gave up 0 bases, with 14 bases separating them. CDR3 coding DNA: TGTGCCAGTCGCACAGGGCGAAACTCCTATAATTCACCCCTCCACTTT. Its translation: CASRTGRNSYNSPLHF.

This sequence joins TRBV5-1 and TRBJ1-5; the match to TRBD1 covers 9 bases. Germline lookup yields CDR1 SGHRS and CDR2 YFSETQ. The CDR3 runs 15 residues. Unmatched junction bases numbered 4, after V lost 0 bases and J lost 6 bases. Here the CDR3 reads CASSLDTGGGQPQHF. The CDR3 DNA reads as TGCGCCAGCAGCTTGGACACAGGGGGCGGTCAGCCCCAGCATTTT.

The chain uses TRBV6-5 and TRBJ2-5; weak D call: TRBD1 (5 bases). Germline V lookup: CDR1 MNHEY, CDR2 SVGAGI. This CDR3 is built from 15 residues. Deletions cut 0 bases from V and 2 bases from J, with 10 bases between. The CDR3 loop is CASSYSWGSQETQYF. Written as DNA, the CDR3 is TGTGCCAGCAGTTACTCTTGGGGCAGTCAAGAGACCCAGTACTTC.

The DNA of the CDR3 is TGTGCCAGCATCCCCGGTGGGTCAAGCGGAACTAATGAGCAGTTCTTC. Residues: CASIPGGSSGTNEQFF. V is TRBV7-2 and J is TRBJ2-1, with D maybe TRBD2 (5 bases). Germline CDR1 reads SGHTA; CDR2 reads FQGNSA. V lost 7 bases and J lost 7, with 23 bases in between. This CDR3 comprises 16 residues. The full variable domain, rest sourced from reference TRBV7-2 and TRBJ2-1, is GAGVSQSPSNKVTEKGKDVELRCDPISGHTALYWYRQSLGQGLEFLIYFQGNSAPDKSGLPSDRFSAERTGGSVSTLTIQRTQQEDSAVYLCASIPGGSSGTNEQFFGPGTRLTVL.

The chain employs TRBV14 and TRBJ1-3; the D gene is possibly TRBD1 (6 bases). Looked up from germline, CDR1 is SGHDN and CDR2 is FVKESK. The CDR3 is 15 residues long. Trimming shortened V by 6 bases and J by 3 bases, and 15 bases separated the two germline ends. The CDR3: CASRAGVGVGNTIYF. DNA for the CDR3: TGTGCCAGCAGGGCAGGGGTCGGCGTTGGAAACACCATATATTTT.

The gene calls are TRBV29-1 and TRBJ2-3; D not resolved. Trimming pared 7 bases from V and 10 bases from J, leaving 12 bases between. This CDR3 comprises 10 residues. Germline V gene lookup returns CDR1 SQVTM and CDR2 ANQGSEA. CDR3 sequence (DNA): TGCAGCGCCTTGGAGAGCGCGCAGTATTTT. This translates into CSALESAQYF.

This clone came up a few times. The rearrangement links TRBV5-1 to TRBJ1-3; the D gene is possibly TRBD1 (6 bases). The CDR3 sequence is 15 residues long. Germline V gives CDR1 SGHRS, CDR2 YFSETQ. With 4 bases removed from V and 3 bases from J, the gap between germline ends came to 14 bases. CDR3 nucleotides: TGCGCCAGCAGCCCTTTGGACAGCTTTGGAAACACCATATATTTT. Translated: CASSPLDSFGNTIYF.

This clone was detected ten times or more. The rearrangement uses TRBV10-3 and TRBJ2-1; TRBD2 aligns across 8 bases. The CDR3 length is 14 residues. The J segment lost 8 bases and the V segment lost 4 bases, leaving 7 bases of the junction unmatched. Per the germline V gene, CDR1 is ENHRY and CDR2 is SYGVKD. The CDR3 loop reads CAISVGTRVDEQFF. As DNA, the CDR3 is TGTGCCATCAGTGTCGGGACTAGGGTAGATGAGCAGTTCTTC.

Only one count was recorded for this clone. This chain connects TRBV6-5 to TRBJ2-5; 12 bases map to TRBD2. Germline V gene sequence: CDR1 MNHEY, CDR2 SVGAGI. V dropped 6 bases and J dropped 5; count of bases not matched to a gene: 7. The CDR3 extends over 15 amino acids. The CDR3 bases are TGTGCCAGCAGCCTAGCGGGAGGGCCTGCGGAGACCCAGTACTTC. Translating it yields CASSLAGGPAETQYF.

The V and J genes are TRBV5-1 and TRBJ1-1; D remains unclear. Trimming left V 4 bases short and J 0 bases short, with 13 bases between. Germline V gene sequence: CDR1 SGHRS, CDR2 YFSETQ. The CDR3 covers 15 residues. CDR3 coding DNA: TGCGCCAGCAGCCCGCGGGAGGGAATGAACACTGAAGCTTTCTTT. This codes for CASSPREGMNTEAFF.

The V gene is TRBV12-5, the J gene TRBJ1-5; no clear D gene. This CDR3 has 12 amino acids. Germline CDR1 is LGHNT and CDR2 is FRNRAP. The V and J ends lost 5 bases and 6 bases respectively, with 8 bases between them. The CDR3 region is CASGLPGQPQHF. The DNA of the CDR3 is TGTGCTAGTGGTCTCCCAGGTCAGCCCCAGCATTTT.

The genes are TRBV6-5 and TRBJ2-7; maybe TRBD2 (6 bases). With 2 bases removed from V and 6 bases from J, the gap between germline ends came to 8 bases. Germline CDR1 and CDR2: MNHEY and SVGAGI. The CDR3 is 12 residues long. The CDR3 DNA is TGTGCCAGCAGTTACCTGGGAGGCGAGCAGTACTTC. Its protein product is CASSYLGGEQYF.

The chain is built from TRBV18 and TRBJ2-2, with a tentative D call TRBD1 (5 bases). Per the germline V gene, CDR1 is KGHSH and CDR2 is LQKENI. This CDR3 region has 15 residues. V was pared by 2 bases and J by 5 bases, with 12 bases between. CDR3 loop: CASSPRGEGTGELFF. As DNA, the CDR3 is TGTGCCAGCTCACCAAGGGGTGAAGGGACCGGGGAGCTGTTTTTT. The full variable domain, its missing parts supplied by reference TRBV18 and TRBJ2-2, is NAGVMQNPRHLVRRRGQEARLRCSPMKGHSHVYWYRQLPEEGLKFMVYLQKENIIDESGMPKERFSAEFPKEGPSILRIQQVVRGDSAAYFCASSPRGEGTGELFFGEGSRLTVL.

The V call is TRBV4-2, the J call TRBJ2-5; 9 positions match TRBD2. CDR1 and CDR2 (germline): LGHNA, YNFKEQ. This CDR3 region has 16 residues. Trimming at V came to 1 base and at J to 5 bases, leaving 8 bases not matched to a gene. CDR3 sequence reads: CASSQAEGLAPETQYF. The CDR3 DNA is TGTGCCAGCAGCCAAGCCGAGGGACTAGCCCCCGAGACCCAGTACTTC.

The rearrangement uses TRBV30 and TRBJ1-1; TRBD1 might be the D (5 bases). Trimming took 1 base from V and 13 from J, leaving 16 bases between them. CDR1 and CDR2 (germline): GTSNPN, SVGIG (reference sequence). CDR3 length: 12 residues. CDR3 loop: CAWSGQGHVVFF. In DNA form, the CDR3 reads TGTGCCTGGAGTGGCCAAGGACATGTAGTTTTCTTT. The whole variable domain, filled in from reference TRBV30 and TRBJ1-1, reads SQTIHQWPATLVQPVGSPLSLECTVEGTSNPNLYWYRQAAGRGLQLLFYSVGIGQISSEVPQNLSASRPQDRQFILSSKKLLLSDSGFYLCAWSGQGHVVFFGQGTRLTVV.

This chain joins TRBV30 and TRBJ2-7; 7 nucleotides align to TRBD1. The CDR3 contains 16 residues. J gave up 9 bases and V 0 bases, and 17 bases lay outside the gene matches. From germline, CDR1 is GTSNPN and CDR2 SVGIG (reference sequence). The CDR3 reads CAWSVDWTGLGGRQYF. Written as DNA, the CDR3 is TGTGCCTGGAGTGTCGACTGGACAGGCCTCGGCGGAAGGCAGTACTTC.

The chain combines TRBV5-4 with TRBJ2-5; D not resolved. The germline CDR1 and CDR2 sequences are SGHNT and YYREEE (reference sequence). The CDR3 totals 15 residues. The ends were cut back, 1 base at V and 0 bases at J, with 10 bases in the middle. The CDR3 DNA reads as TGTGCCAGCAGCTTGAAAGGAGAGTACCAAGAGACCCAGTACTTC. Translated, it gives CASSLKGEYQETQYF.

This chain connects TRBV11-2 to TRBJ1-2, with TRBD1 as a possible D gene (6 bases). Trimming stripped 0 bases from V and 0 bases from J, with 11 bases between. Germline CDR1 and CDR2: SGHAT and FQNNGV. This CDR3 region has 16 residues. CDR3 sequence: CASSLDRSGANYGYTF. The CDR3 coding sequence is TGTGCCAGCAGCTTAGATAGGTCAGGGGCTAACTATGGCTACACCTTC.

V gene TRBV4-1 combines with J gene TRBJ1-2; maybe TRBD1 (6 bases). The CDR3 runs to 16 residues. Germline V lookup: CDR1 MGHRA, CDR2 YSYEKL. Trimming removed 0 bases at V and 4 bases at J, with 15 bases between. Here the CDR3 reads CASSQESLGGGYGYTF. The CDR3 region has the DNA TGCGCCAGCAGCCAAGAGTCCTTAGGGGGGGGCTATGGCTACACCTTC.

This chain joins TRBV5-6 and TRBJ2-7; 7 bases are shared with TRBD2. The CDR3 extends over 14 amino acids. Germline CDR1 reads SGHDT; CDR2 reads YYEEEE. V dropped 5 bases and J dropped 5; count of bases not matched to a gene: 10. CDR3 nucleotides: TGTGCCAGCAGTTTCGGACTAGGGCTCGACGAGCAGTACTTC. Translating it yields CASSFGLGLDEQYF. Variable domain in full (rest from reference TRBV5-6 and TRBJ2-7): DAGVTQSPTHLIKTRGQQVTLRCSPKSGHDTVSWYQQALGQGPQFIFQYYEEEERQRGNFPDRFSGHQFPNYSSELNVNALLLGDSALYLCASSFGLGLDEQYFGPGTRLTVT.

The J gene is TRBJ2-1, the V gene TRBV5-1, with D perhaps matching TRBD1 (7 bases). With 3 bases removed from V and 7 bases from J, the gap between germline ends came to 14 bases. Germline CDR1 SGHRS, CDR2 YFSETQ. The CDR3 contains 14 residues. The CDR3 bases are TGCGCCAGCAGCTCCTCGACAGGGAGGAATGAGCAGTTCTTC. This encodes CASSSSTGRNEQFF.

The gene calls are TRBV7-3 and TRBJ2-1, with a weak D call TRBD1 (5 bases). Germline CDR1 is SGHTA and CDR2 is FQGTGA. The CDR3 covers 14 residues. V was trimmed by 0 bases and J by 5 bases, leaving 8 bases between them. In nucleotides, the CDR3 is TGTGCCAGCAGCTTAACGGGGCTCAACAATGAGCAGTTCTTC. Protein: CASSLTGLNNEQFF. Variable domain in full (rest from reference TRBV7-3 and TRBJ2-1): GAGVSQTPSNKVTEKGKYVELRCDPISGHTALYWYRQSLGQGPEFLIYFQGTGAADDSGLPNDRFFAVRPEGSVSTLKIQRTERGDSAVYLCASSLTGLNNEQFFGPGTRLTVL.

The chain couples TRBV4-2 to TRBJ2-5; 9 bases line up with TRBD1. The CDR3 has 15 residues. Germline-derived CDR1 and CDR2 are LGHNA and YNFKEQ. With V trimmed by 4 bases and J by 2 bases, 5 bases remained unmatched. The CDR3 DNA reads TGTGCCAGCAGCCCGGTAGACAGGGGGCAAGAGACCCAGTACTTC. Translating gives CASSPVDRGQETQYF.

The chain employs TRBV6-6 and TRBJ1-2; a weak D match, TRBD1 (5 bases). This CDR3 spans 13 amino acids. With 6 bases removed from V and 2 bases from J, the gap between germline ends came to 10 bases. Germline V gives CDR1 MNHNY, CDR2 SVGAGI (reference sequence). Here the CDR3 reads CASSLGQNYGYTF. The CDR3 coding sequence is TGTGCCAGCAGCCTAGGACAAAACTATGGCTACACCTTC.

The chain carries TRBV2 and TRBJ1-5; TRBD1 agrees at 10 bases. Trimming at V came to 5 bases and at J to 3 bases, leaving 4 bases not matched to a gene. The germline CDR1 and CDR2 sequences are SNHLY and FYNNEI. The CDR3 length is 15 residues. The CDR3 reads CASSRTGGDNQPQHF. In nucleotides, the CDR3 is TGTGCCAGCAGTCGGACAGGGGGGGACAATCAGCCCCAGCATTTT.

This sequence joins TRBV5-4 and TRBJ1-2; TRBD1 matches 8 bases. J gave up 5 bases and V 3 bases, and 6 bases lay outside the gene matches. The germline gives CDR1 SGHNT, CDR2 YYREEE (reference sequence). This CDR3 is 14 amino acids long. CDR3 residues: CASSSGQGSYGYTF. The CDR3 DNA is TGTGCCAGCAGCTCAGGACAGGGCTCTTATGGCTACACCTTC. Drawing the rest from reference TRBV5-4 and TRBJ1-2, the complete variable domain is ETGVTQSPTHLIKTRGQQVTLRCSSQSGHNTVSWYQQALGQGPQFIFQYYREEENGRGNFPPRFSGLQFPNYSSELNVNALELDDSALYLCASSSGQGSYGYTFGSGTRLTVV.

The chain links TRBV11-2 to TRBJ2-1; perhaps TRBD2 as D (5 bases). The V gene lost 3 bases and the J gene lost 9 bases, with 6 bases spanning the gap. Germline CDR1 is SGHAT and CDR2 is FQNNGV. The CDR3 runs to 11 residues. CDR3 protein: CASSFAGEQFF. CDR3 DNA: TGTGCCAGCAGCTTCGCGGGTGAGCAGTTCTTC.

This clone was seen a handful of times. The rearrangement links TRBV6-5 to TRBJ1-4, with 8 positions matching TRBD1. This CDR3 comprises 14 residues. V lost 7 bases to trimming and J lost 8 bases; unmatched junction nucleotides: 9. Per the germline V gene, CDR1 is MNHEY and CDR2 is SVGAGI. DNA of the CDR3: TGTGCCAGCAAGGGCGGGACAGGTGGCGAAAAACTGTTTTTT. Translating it yields CASKGGTGGEKLFF.

This clone was found once. The J gene is TRBJ2-7, the V gene TRBV18, with D perhaps TRBD2 (5 bases). The CDR3 is 15 amino acids. V was pared by 3 bases and J by 0 bases, with 12 bases between. Germline CDR1 and CDR2: KGHSH and LQKENI. The CDR3 region has the DNA TGTGCCAGCTCACCGACGGCGGGCGGCTCCTACGAGCAGTACTTC. It is translated as CASSPTAGGSYEQYF.

The J gene is TRBJ2-5, the V gene TRBV7-9; D remains unclear. There are 13 residues in the CDR3. Germline loops: CDR1 SEHNR, CDR2 FQNEAQ (reference sequence). Trimming left V 4 bases short and J 3 bases short, with 9 bases between. The CDR3 is CASSSTQKETQYF. CDR3 DNA: TGTGCCAGCAGCTCGACACAGAAAGAGACCCAGTACTTC.

This clone has just a few counts. The chain has TRBV2 and TRBJ2-7; 7 positions agree with TRBD2. This CDR3 comprises 15 residues. CDR1 and CDR2 from the germline V gene are SNHLY and FYNNEI. Trimming took 0 bases from V and 2 from J; bases not matched to a gene: 4. The CDR3 DNA sequence: TGTGCCAGCAGTGAAGCGGGGGGGATTACCTACGAGCAGTACTTC. The encoded protein is CASSEAGGITYEQYF.